This T cell receptor (beta chain) was captured by sequencing in a study of T cell repertoires in cytomegalovirus infection. With respect to this clonotype: The junction departs from germline at one end; a sequencing error may be responsible.

MiXCR, applied by TCRdb to the reads, yields one record per CDR3 protein. The data hold 200,000 to 250,000 distinct CDR3 sequences, with over 20% observed a single time. The CDR3 runs 14 residues. The gene calls are TRBV12-3 or TRBV12-4 and TRBJ2-5; D is possibly TRBD2 (5 bases). The sample was CD8+ T cells from PBMCs. This TCR was recovered from a human donor in good health (CMV status not recorded). Some clones in this sample may be carry-over from other donors' samples. CDR3 amino acids: CAGSLYGGGETQYF. CDR3 coding DNA: TGTGCCGGCAGTTTATATGGAGGCGGTGAGACCCAGTACTTC.